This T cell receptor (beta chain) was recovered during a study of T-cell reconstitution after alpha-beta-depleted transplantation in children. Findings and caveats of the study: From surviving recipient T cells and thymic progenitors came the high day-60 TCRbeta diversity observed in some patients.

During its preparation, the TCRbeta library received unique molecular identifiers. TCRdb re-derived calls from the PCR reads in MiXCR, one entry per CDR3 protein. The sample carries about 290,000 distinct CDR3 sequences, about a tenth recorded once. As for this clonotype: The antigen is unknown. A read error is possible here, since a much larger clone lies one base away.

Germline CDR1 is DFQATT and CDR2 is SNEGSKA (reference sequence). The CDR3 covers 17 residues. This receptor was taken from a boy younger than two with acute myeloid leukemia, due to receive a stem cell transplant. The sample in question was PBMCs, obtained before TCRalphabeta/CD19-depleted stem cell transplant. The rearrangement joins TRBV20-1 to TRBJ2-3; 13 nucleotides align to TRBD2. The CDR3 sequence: CCASGLAGVTSTDTQYF. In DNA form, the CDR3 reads TGCTGTGCTTCAGGACTAGCGGGAGTTACTAGCACAGATACGCAGTATTTT.